One and the same sample provided the 5 T cell receptor beta chains below, sequenced in a study of CD8 T cells in Susac syndrome. Roughly 0.5 to 1 ug RNA was reverse transcribed with random hexamers. MiXCR, applied by TCRdb to the immunoSEQ multiplex PCR reads, yields one record per CDR3 protein. The top ten hold 0.1% to 0.12% of the sample, which has 150,000 to 200,000 distinct CDR3 sequences, about 93% seen once. The sample was CD4+ T cells from PBMCs. Every receptor here comes from a human donor in good health.

The rearrangement uses TRBV18 and TRBJ2-1, with 13 bases matching TRBD2. This CDR3 spans 16 amino acids. Unmatched junction bases numbered 5, after V lost 4 bases and J lost 5 bases. Germline V CDR1 and CDR2: KGHSH, LQKENI. CDR3 DNA: TGTGCCAGCTCACACACTAGCGGGGGGGCCAACAATGAGCAGTTCTTC. This codes for CASSHTSGGANNEQFF. The complete variable domain, with remaining parts taken from reference TRBV18 and TRBJ2-1, reads NAGVMQNPRHLVRRRGQEARLRCSPMKGHSHVYWYRQLPEEGLKFMVYLQKENIIDESGMPKERFSAEFPKEGPSILRIQQVVRGDSAAYFCASSHTSGGANNEQFFGPGTRLTVL.

The chain employs TRBV29-1 and TRBJ1-5; D unclear. The germline V and J ends were trimmed by 5 bases and 2 bases, with 10 bases remaining between them. Per the germline V gene, CDR1 is SQVTM and CDR2 is ANQGSEA. This CDR3 has 13 residues. CDR3 coding DNA: TGCAGCGTTAAGGATGGCGGCAATCAGCCCCAGCATTTT. Its protein is CSVKDGGNQPQHF. Together with reference TRBV29-1 and TRBJ1-5, the CDR3 gives the full variable domain: SAVISQKPSRDICQRGTSLTIQCQVDSQVTMMFWYRQQPGQSLTLIATANQGSEATYESGFVIDKFPISRPNLTFSTLTVSNMSPEDSSIYLCSVKDGGNQPQHFGDGTRLSIL.

This clonotype showed up just once. This chain connects TRBV3-1 to TRBJ1-1, with 9 positions matching TRBD1. CDR1 and CDR2 (germline): LGHDT, YNNKEL (reference sequence). The CDR3 consists of 15 residues. The V gene end was trimmed by 3 bases and the J gene end by 4 bases; junction bases not matched to a gene: 6. CDR3 sequence reads: CASSQRQGGGTEAFF. Written as DNA, the CDR3 is TGTGCCAGCAGCCAGCGACAGGGGGGAGGCACTGAAGCTTTCTTT.

The chain employs TRBV3-1 and TRBJ2-1; 8 bases line up with TRBD2. CDR3 length: 16 amino acids. V shed 0 bases, J shed 7 bases, and the junction held 8 bases outside the gene matches. The germline gives CDR1 LGHDT, CDR2 YNNKEL (reference sequence). DNA of the CDR3: TGTGCCAGCAGCCAAGACCCCCCGGGGGGGGGTAATGAGCAGTTCTTC. Its protein product is CASSQDPPGGGNEQFF.

The chain links TRBV30 to TRBJ1-1, with D possibly TRBD1 on 6 matching bases. V lost 0 bases and J lost 5, with 16 bases in between. Germline V gene sequence: CDR1 GTSNPN, CDR2 SVGIG (reference sequence). The CDR3 loop spans 15 amino acids. In nucleotides, the CDR3 is TGTGCCTGGAGTGTAAAAGAAGGGGGGAGAACTGAAGCTTTCTTT. As protein: CAWSVKEGGRTEAFF. Together with reference TRBV30 and TRBJ1-1, the CDR3 gives the full variable domain: SQTIHQWPATLVQPVGSPLSLECTVEGTSNPNLYWYRQAAGRGLQLLFYSVGIGQISSEVPQNLSASRPQDRQFILSSKKLLLSDSGFYLCAWSVKEGGRTEAFFGQGTRLTVV.